This T cell receptor (beta chain) was obtained from a study of long-term antiretroviral therapy in people with HIV (dated by TCRdb to the early 2020s). About the investigation overall: The earliest samples were collected approximately a decade before the 2015 WHO recommendation for immediate ART, a period when ART was typically delayed until CD4 counts fell. No cross-contamination during QIAcube processing was seen in test extractions of a monoclonal T-cell line run alongside 33 polyclonal samples. About 40% of the roughly 30 participants with HIV were female. A total of some 210 cryopreserved PBMC samples were contributed to the cohort by 30 adults with confirmed HIV infection, with samples collected serially over a mean of approximately six years (range 1-12). Whether ART initiation and durable HIV suppression were associated with changes in peripheral blood TRB repertoire composition and diversity was tested in a retrospective serial study.

The CDR3 spans 15 residues, from the cysteine through the phenylalanine. The CDR3 DNA has 45 bases and is translated from base 1. CDR1 and CDR2 are drawn from the germline V gene: SGHTA, FQGNSA. To be included, a participant needed at least one PBMC sample from before ART initiation plus at least two post-ART samples. Treatment was received in the United States of America by all participants with HIV. Before DNA extraction, cryopreserved samples containing 1-10 million PBMC were thawed and washed. At the time of the earliest PBMC sample, participants with HIV were aged between about 23 and 54 years. PBMC samples were contributed by each participant from 1-4 timepoints before ART initiation and 2-8 timepoints after ART initiation, with a median of 7 samples. Serial HIV viral load, CD4+ T-cell count, ART history and demographic data were obtained for every participant. A Qiagen kit on a QIAcube was used to extract genomic DNA from unsorted PBMC, with samples processed in batches of 12.

The immunoSEQ hsTCRB v3.0 assay was used at survey level resolution for TRB variable region sequencing. The target sequencing depth for TRB was about 40,000-55,000 T-cell genomes per sample. Pooled TRB libraries were sequenced on an Illumina MiSeq with a v3 150-cycle kit. The study's own analysis went as follows. Repertoire analysis ran in R within a reproducible Nextflow workflow covering QC, data transformation and analysis. LymphoSeq2, an R package for exploring AIRR-Seq data, was used to implement custom analyses. Several samples that yielded fewer than 5000 total TRB sequences were excluded, so that around 190 HIV repertoires were analyzed. Among the 170 to 200 retained HIV repertoires, more than 55 were collected before ART initiation and around 130 after ART initiation. Repertoires were downsampled to 5000 TRB nucleotide sequences, and summary statistics were averaged over 100 downsampling iterations. The analysis kept only TRB sequences whose CDR3 regions were at least seven amino acids long. Diversity was measured with a Shannon entropy-derived clonality score and the Gini coefficient. In repertoire networks, the top 5000 CDR3 amino acid sequences were linked whenever an edit distance of one separated two sequences. Antigen specificity groups and MHC restriction were predicted for TRB CDR3 amino acid sequences with GLIPH2. To flag known associations with CMV, EBV, HIV or tissue antigens, CDR3 amino acid sequences were compared against VDJdb and McPAS-TCR. Pre-ART, post-ART and control groups were compared with Wilcoxon signed-rank tests and Holm-Bonferroni correction. TCRdb provides this immuneACCESS table in a form limited to in-frame rearrangements. Some clones are lacking; in checked studies, under half of them reflect an unresolved V gene, and why the rest are absent is not known. The V and J calls and clone size were taken over from that table, and D and trimming were inferred from the DNA. Within this sample are roughly 11,000 clones, with about 80% of them counted one time only. The ten largest clones represent roughly 13% of the sample.

What the authors observed across the whole study: HIV repertoires had narrower CDR3 length ranges than controls, and the network structure suggested an antigen-experienced repertoire that shifted only slightly toward naive after ART. Because pre-ART samples had limited cell numbers, profiling was done on unsorted PBMC rather than on sorted CD4+ and CD8+ T cells. The samples span the years 2004 to 2017, and the ART regimens used may be less effective than current regimens. Inferences about post-ART repertoire changes were limited because no data were available on ART adherence, viral resistance or therapy changes. Expanded TRB clones identified before ART initiation dominated the repertoire across all time points, though the dominance fluctuated and decreased in many PLHIV after ART. Limited PBMC availability meant only the TCR beta chain was sequenced, without alpha chain pairing. Starting ART was linked to a significant rise in TRB diversity, yet even after long-term ART the diversity remained significantly lower than in transplant donor controls.

On this clone itself: What antigen it recognizes has not been identified. The junction and the germline gene differ at one end; a read error may be behind it. Other DNA variants within this sample encode the same CDR3.

This clonotype was sampled from a middle-aged man with HIV. The chain is made from TRBV7-2 and TRBJ2-3, with 12 bases in between that match TRBD2. Specimen: unsorted PBMCs, collected 3 to 3.2 years before starting antiretroviral therapy. The nucleotides are TGTGCCAGCAGCCTAGCGGGAGGGCCTACAGATACGCAGTATTTT. The resulting protein is CASSLAGGPTDTQYF.